These T cell receptor beta chains were read from a single sample in a study of blood T cell repertoires in COVID-19. Sequencing used immunoSEQ multiplex PCR; TCRdb keeps in-frame clones, though not all of them. The table lists 250,000 to 350,000 clones, approximately 84% of them singletons, with more than 1.1% in the top ten. Sample: peripheral blood. The origin of the receptors is a human donor with COVID-19, enrolled during active disease. The donor label of this sample is uncertain. Each CDR3 is given with its conserved first and last residue. A D gene is named only where the DNA matches it firmly. Clone size, where shown, is once, few, many, or a class for clones that have expanded.

NA | TRBD2 | TRBJ2-1 | TRBV7-2 | CASILSGGPYNEQFF | TGTGCCAGCATCCTTAGCGGGGGCCCCTACAATGAGCAGTTCTTC
NA | TRBD1 | TRBJ1-2 | TRBV7-2 | CASSFGTGFYGYTF | TGTGCCAGCAGCTTTGGGACAGGCTTCTATGGCTACACCTTC
once | TRBD2 | TRBJ2-5 | TRBV5-1 | CASSLQIAGEETQYF | TGCGCCAGCAGCTTGCAAATAGCGGGAGAAGAGACCCAGTACTTC
NA | NA | TRBJ2-3 | TRBV5-4 | CASSPGTSSTDTQYF | TGTGCCAGCAGCCCCGGGACTTCGAGCACAGATACGCAGTATTTT
NA | TRBD1 | TRBJ1-1 | TRBV10-2 | CASSEWTGPGTEAFF | TGCGCCAGCAGTGAGTGGACAGGCCCCGGCACTGAAGCTTTCTTT
NA | NA | TRBJ2-3 | TRBV5-6 | CASSLVDGAGTDTQYF | TGTGCCAGCAGCTTGGTCGATGGAGCAGGCACAGATACGCAGTATTTT
once | NA | TRBJ1-2 | TRBV3-1/TRBV3-2 | CASSQRRDANYGYTF | TGTGCCAGCAGCCAGAGGAGGGATGCTAACTATGGCTACACCTTC
NA | NA | TRBJ2-7 | TRBV14 | CASSQARGAGEQYF | TGTGCCAGCAGCCAAGCCAGAGGGGCGGGGGAGCAGTACTTC
NA | NA | TRBJ2-7 | TRBV11-2 | CASSLSVNSVGPTYEQYF | TGTGCCAGCAGCTTATCGGTGAATAGCGTAGGGCCCACCTACGAGCAGTACTTC
NA | TRBD2 | TRBJ2-5 | TRBV7-9 | CASSLAGGQIGETQYF | TGTGCCAGCAGCTTAGCGGGAGGGCAAATTGGAGAGACCCAGTACTTC
NA | TRBD2 | TRBJ2-3 | TRBV7-3 | CASSPRAGGGLTDTQYF | TGTGCCAGCAGCCCTCGTGCGGGCGGGGGGCTCACAGATACGCAGTATTTT
NA | TRBD2 | TRBJ2-7 | TRBV28 | CASSDQAGAPYEQYF | TGTGCCAGCAGTGACCAGGCGGGAGCTCCCTACGAGCAGTACTTC
NA | TRBD2 | TRBJ2-1 | TRBV5-1 | CASSSILAGALPGDNEQFF | TGCGCCAGCAGCTCCATACTAGCGGGAGCCCTCCCCGGCGACAATGAGCAGTTCTTC
NA | TRBD1 | TRBJ1-4 | TRBV6-5 | CASSNGQDNEKLFF | TGTGCCAGCAGTAACGGACAGGATAATGAAAAACTGTTTTTT
NA | TRBD1 | TRBJ2-2 | TRBV9 | CASGQGGTTGELFF | TGTGCCAGCGGACAGGGGGGAACGACCGGGGAGCTGTTTTTT
NA | NA | TRBJ2-1 | TRBV3-1/TRBV3-2 | CASSPRLDLGLEQFF | TGTGCCAGCAGCCCGCGACTAGATTTGGGCTTGGAGCAGTTCTTC
NA | TRBD2 | TRBJ2-1 | TRBV29-1 | CSVGLAVLVGQFF | TGCAGCGTGGGACTAGCGGTTTTGGTAGGGCAGTTCTTC
NA | NA | TRBJ2-3 | TRBV11-2 | CASSFSLARDTQYF | TGTGCCAGCAGCTTCTCCTTGGCTAGAGATACGCAGTATTTT
few | NA | TRBJ2-7 | TRBV11-2 | CASSAPGGGSDEQYF | TGTGCCAGCAGCGCCCCGGGAGGGGGCAGCGACGAGCAGTACTTC
NA | NA | TRBJ2-7 | TRBV2 | CASSFERAYEQYF | TGTGCCAGCAGTTTCGAGCGGGCCTACGAGCAGTACTTC
NA | TRBD1 | TRBJ1-1 | TRBV18 | CASSPGQQAFF | TGTGCCAGCTCACCGGGACAGCAAGCTTTCTTT
NA | TRBD2 | TRBJ2-3 | TRBV5-1 | CASSLEAGGTDTQYF | TGCGCCAGCAGCTTGGAAGCGGGGGGCACAGATACGCAGTATTTT
NA | TRBD2 | TRBJ2-7 | TRBV19 | CASSTDRTSGSLEQYF | TGTGCCAGTAGTACCGACCGGACTAGCGGGAGTCTCGAGCAGTACTTC
NA | TRBD2 | TRBJ2-3 | TRBV4-1 | CASSQVPAFGAGGPTDTQYF | TGCGCCAGCAGCCAAGTCCCGGCTTTTGGAGCGGGAGGGCCCACAGATACGCAGTATTTT
NA | NA | TRBJ1-5 | TRBV12-3/TRBV12-4 | CASSLWRQPQHF | TGTGCCAGCAGTTTATGGAGACAGCCCCAGCATTTT
NA | NA | TRBJ1-3 | TRBV3-1/TRBV3-2 | CASSQVPAGVSGNTIYF | TGTGCCAGCAGCCAAGTCCCCGCAGGGGTCTCTGGAAACACCATATATTTT
NA | TRBD1 | TRBJ1-6 | TRBV19 | CASSTRQGVGSPLHF | TGTGCCAGTAGTACCCGACAGGGGGTGGGTTCACCCCTCCACTTT
NA | NA | TRBJ2-7 | TRBV11-3 | CASSFQRVGYEQYF | TGTGCCAGCAGCTTCCAGCGGGTGGGTTACGAGCAGTACTTC
NA | TRBD2 | TRBJ2-1 | TRBV29-1 | CSVRASGAVEQFF | TGCAGCGTCCGGGCTAGCGGCGCGGTTGAGCAGTTCTTC
NA | NA | TRBJ1-6 | TRBV19 | CASSPTGNNSPLHF | TGTGCCAGTAGTCCTACAGGGAATAATTCACCCCTCCACTTT
NA | NA | TRBJ1-4 | TRBV7-9 | CASSLTAREKLFF | TGTGCCAGCAGCTTAACTGCGCGGGAAAAACTGTTTTTT
NA | NA | TRBJ2-5 | TRBV28 | CASSGPGRVPLRGETQYF | TGTGCCAGCAGTGGTCCGGGACGGGTACCTTTGCGGGGAGAGACCCAGTACTTC
NA | TRBD1 | TRBJ2-1 | TRBV11-2 | CASSLGGTGYNEQFF | TGTGCCAGCAGCTTAGGGGGGACAGGCTACAATGAGCAGTTCTTC
NA | TRBD1 | TRBJ2-6 | TRBV7-2 | CASSIPGTGGLAGANVLTF | TGTGCCAGCAGCATCCCCGGGACAGGGGGTCTCGCTGGGGCCAACGTCCTGACTTTC
NA | NA | TRBJ2-7 | TRBV21-1 | CASSTQNRDREFTYEQYF | TGTGCCAGCAGCACCCAAAACCGGGACAGGGAATTTACCTACGAGCAGTACTTC
NA | TRBD1 | TRBJ2-7 | TRBV11-2 | CASSLVTGVPYEQYF | TGTGCCAGCAGCTTAGTAACAGGGGTCCCCTACGAGCAGTACTTC
many | NA | TRBJ2-2 | TRBV7-7 | CASSLDLEGSGTGELFF | TGTGCTAGCAGCTTAGATTTGGAGGGGAGCGGCACCGGGGAGCTGTTTTTT
few | TRBD1 | TRBJ1-1 | TRBV5-3 | CARSESRTGGASNTEAFF | TGTGCCAGAAGCGAGTCAAGGACAGGGGGCGCTTCGAACACTGAAGCTTTCTTT
NA | TRBD2 | TRBJ2-1 | TRBV3-1/TRBV3-2 | CASSQDGWLAGVDEQFF | TGTGCCAGCAGCCAAGACGGCTGGCTAGCGGGAGTGGATGAGCAGTTCTTC
NA | TRBD2 | TRBJ2-1 | TRBV11-2 | CASSFGGGTATYNEQFF | TGTGCCAGCAGCTTTGGGGGAGGGACTGCGACCTACAATGAGCAGTTCTTC
NA | NA | TRBJ2-2 | TRBV9 | CASSVDPGSVGELFF | TGTGCCAGCAGCGTAGATCCAGGGTCGGTCGGGGAGCTGTTTTTT
NA | NA | TRBJ2-7 | TRBV9 | CASSVLGRSYEQYF | TGTGCCAGCAGCGTATTGGGCAGGTCCTACGAGCAGTACTTC
NA | TRBD2 | TRBJ2-3 | TRBV4-3 | CASSQVMGGRVDTQYF | TGCGCCAGCAGCCAAGTAATGGGCGGGAGGGTAGATACGCAGTATTTT
few | TRBD1 | TRBJ2-7 | TRBV3-1/TRBV3-2 | CASSQTLPTGGVLFAKYF | TGTGCCAGCAGCCAAACATTACCGACAGGGGGTGTCTTGTTCGCCAAGTACTTC
NA | TRBD1 | TRBJ2-7 | TRBV28 | CASRAPTGTYEQYF | TGTGCCAGCAGAGCCCCGACAGGGACCTACGAGCAGTACTTC
few | TRBD2 | TRBJ2-7 | TRBV25-1 | CASRPGLAAYEQYF | TGTGCCAGCAGACCGGGACTAGCGGCCTACGAGCAGTACTTC
NA | NA | TRBJ2-7 | TRBV5-1 | CASSLQVFTDYEQYF | TGCGCCAGCAGCTTACAGGTATTCACGGACTACGAGCAGTACTTC
NA | TRBD1 | TRBJ1-5 | TRBV28 | CAAQTGGDQPQHF | TGTGCCGCCCAGACAGGGGGTGATCAGCCCCAGCATTTT
many | TRBD1 | TRBJ1-4 | TRBV6-2/TRBV6-3 | CASSYGQVGEKLFF | TGTGCCAGCAGTTACGGACAGGTCGGCGAAAAACTGTTTTTT
NA | NA | TRBJ1-4 | TRBV6-6 | CASSYEQGGTNEKLFF | TGTGCCAGCAGTTACGAACAGGGTGGGACTAATGAAAAACTGTTTTTT
NA | TRBD1 | TRBJ1-2 | TRBV30 | CAWGRSPSGTGRSNGYTF | TGTGCCTGGGGGAGAAGTCCTTCGGGGACAGGGAGGTCGAATGGCTACACCTTC
few | NA | TRBJ1-5 | TRBV28 | CASMRAYSNQPQHF | TGTGCCAGTATGAGGGCGTATAGCAATCAGCCCCAGCATTTT